The present entry profiles one TCR beta chain with its context. This entry belongs to a study of control samples from healthy donors and cancer patients. This CDR3 is built from 12 residues. Germline CDR1 SGHTA, CDR2 FQGNSA. The V end lost 5 bases, the J end lost 5 bases, and 9 bases lay between the germline ends. Only in-frame clones appear in the TCRdb table, and some are missing; sequencing was by immunoSEQ multiplex PCR. Of about 170,000 clones listed, approximately 90% are singletons. The V and J genes are TRBV7-2 and TRBJ1-2, with D tentatively TRBD1 (5 bases). This sequence originates from a man aged 25 to 45 in good health. The sample was blood. CDR3 nucleotide sequence: TGTGCCAGCAGCACGCAGGGATATGGCTACACCTTC. Amino acids: CASSTQGYGYTF.